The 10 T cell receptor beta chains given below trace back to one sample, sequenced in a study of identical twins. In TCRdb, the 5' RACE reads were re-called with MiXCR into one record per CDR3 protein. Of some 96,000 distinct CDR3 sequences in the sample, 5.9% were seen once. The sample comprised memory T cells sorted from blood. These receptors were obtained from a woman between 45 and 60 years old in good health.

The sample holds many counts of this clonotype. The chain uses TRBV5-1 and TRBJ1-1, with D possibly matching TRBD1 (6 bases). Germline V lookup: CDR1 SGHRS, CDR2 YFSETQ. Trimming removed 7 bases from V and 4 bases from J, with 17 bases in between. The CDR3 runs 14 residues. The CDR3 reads CASANSARGTEAFF. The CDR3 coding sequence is TGCGCCAGCGCTAACTCCGCCAGGGGCACTGAAGCTTTCTTT.

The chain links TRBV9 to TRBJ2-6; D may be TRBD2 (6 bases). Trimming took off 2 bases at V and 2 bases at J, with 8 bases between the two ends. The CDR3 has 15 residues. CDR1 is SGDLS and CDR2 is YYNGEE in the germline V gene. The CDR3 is CASSVEGTGANVLTF. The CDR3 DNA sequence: TGTGCCAGCAGCGTGGAGGGGACTGGGGCCAACGTCCTGACTTTC.

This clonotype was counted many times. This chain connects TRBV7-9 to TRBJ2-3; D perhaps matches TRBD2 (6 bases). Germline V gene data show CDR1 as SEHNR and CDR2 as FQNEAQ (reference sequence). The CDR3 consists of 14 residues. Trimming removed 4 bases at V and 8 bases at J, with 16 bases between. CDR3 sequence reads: CASSSWISGATQYF. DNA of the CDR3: TGTGCCAGCAGCTCGTGGATTTCGGGAGCTACGCAGTATTTT.

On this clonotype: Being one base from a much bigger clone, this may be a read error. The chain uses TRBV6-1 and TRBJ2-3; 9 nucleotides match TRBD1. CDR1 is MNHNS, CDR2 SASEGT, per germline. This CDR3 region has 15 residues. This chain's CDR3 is CSSRGTGSRADTQYF. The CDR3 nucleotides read TGTTCCAGCAGGGGGACAGGGTCCCGGGCAGATACGCAGTATTTT.

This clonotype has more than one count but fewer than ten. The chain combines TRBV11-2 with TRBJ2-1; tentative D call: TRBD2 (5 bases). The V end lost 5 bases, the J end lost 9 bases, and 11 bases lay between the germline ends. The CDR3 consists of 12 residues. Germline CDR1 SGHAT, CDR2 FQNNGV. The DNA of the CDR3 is TGTGCCAGCAGCAACCTGCGGGTTGAGCAGTTCTTC. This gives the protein CASSNLRVEQFF.

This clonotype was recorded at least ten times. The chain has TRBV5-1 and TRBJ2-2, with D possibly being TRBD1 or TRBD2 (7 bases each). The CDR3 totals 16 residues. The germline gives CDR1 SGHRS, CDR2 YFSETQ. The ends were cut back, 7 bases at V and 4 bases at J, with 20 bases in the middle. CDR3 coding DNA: TGCGCCAGCCGCCCAGGGGGGGGACAAAGCACCGGGGAGCTGTTTTTT. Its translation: CASRPGGGQSTGELFF.

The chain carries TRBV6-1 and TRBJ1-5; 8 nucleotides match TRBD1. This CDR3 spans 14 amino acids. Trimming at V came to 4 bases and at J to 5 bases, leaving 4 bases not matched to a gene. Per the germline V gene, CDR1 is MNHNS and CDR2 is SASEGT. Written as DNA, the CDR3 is TGTGCCAGCAGTGGAGGACAGGGCCATCAGCCCCAGCATTTT. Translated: CASSGGQGHQPQHF.

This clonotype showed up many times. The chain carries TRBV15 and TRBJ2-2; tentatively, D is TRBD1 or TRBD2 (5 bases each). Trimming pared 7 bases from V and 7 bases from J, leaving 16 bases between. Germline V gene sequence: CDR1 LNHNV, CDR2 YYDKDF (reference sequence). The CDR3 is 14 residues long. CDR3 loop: CATTPRGAGGELFF. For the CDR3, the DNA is TGTGCCACCACCCCGAGAGGGGCGGGCGGGGAGCTGTTTTTT. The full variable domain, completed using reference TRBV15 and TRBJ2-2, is DAMVIQNPRYQVTQFGKPVTLSCSQTLNHNVMYWYQQKSSQAPKLLFHYYDKDFNNEADTPDNFQSRRPNTSFCFLDIRSPGLGDTAMYLCATTPRGAGGELFFGEGSRLTVL.

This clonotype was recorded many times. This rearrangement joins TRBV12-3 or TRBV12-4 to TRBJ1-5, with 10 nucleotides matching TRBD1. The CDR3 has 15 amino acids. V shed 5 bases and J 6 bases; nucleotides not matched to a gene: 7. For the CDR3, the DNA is TGTGCCAGCAGTCGGACAGGGGGGGGCGGTCAGCCCCAGCATTTT. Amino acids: CASSRTGGGGQPQHF.

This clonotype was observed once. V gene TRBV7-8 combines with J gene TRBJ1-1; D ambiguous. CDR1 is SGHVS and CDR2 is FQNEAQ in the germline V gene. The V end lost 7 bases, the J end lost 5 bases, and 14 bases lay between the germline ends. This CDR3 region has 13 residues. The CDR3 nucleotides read TGTGCCAGCATGAGGAGTGGTAGGACTGAAGCTTTCTTT. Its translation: CASMRSGRTEAFF.